One sample yielded the 3 T cell receptor beta chains listed below, sequenced in a study of T-cell reconstitution after alpha-beta-depleted transplantation in children. Unique molecular identifiers were used to barcode this TCRbeta library. In TCRdb, the PCR reads were re-called with MiXCR into one record per CDR3 protein. The data contain just over 350,000 distinct CDR3 sequences, roughly 13% of them singletons. Sequenced here: PBMCs, sampled from the stem cell graft. These receptors were taken from a human donor who donated a stem cell graft to a child with Fanconi anemia.

The V and J genes are TRBV12-3 or TRBV12-4 and TRBJ2-7; no clear D gene. Trimming pared 4 bases from V and 9 bases from J, leaving 19 bases between. The CDR3 extends over 14 amino acids. The CDR3 spells CASSSTPTDSGQYF. The CDR3 region has the DNA TGTGCCAGCAGTTCGACCCCGACGGATTCGGGGCAGTACTTC.

This chain uses TRBV14 with TRBJ2-3; D perhaps matches TRBD2 (5 bases). The CDR3 is made up of 13 amino acids. Trimming removed 4 bases at V and 4 bases at J, with 9 bases between. Germline V lookup: CDR1 SGHDN, CDR2 FVKESK. CDR3 amino acids: CASSPLGADTQYF. The CDR3 DNA is TGTGCCAGCAGCCCCCTCGGGGCAGATACGCAGTATTTT.

This clonotype appeared many times. The V call is TRBV6-2 or TRBV6-3, the J call TRBJ2-1; 8 bases align to TRBD2. The V and J ends lost 0 bases and 5 bases, in that order; junction bases with no gene match: 3. The germline gives CDR1 MNHEY, CDR2 SVGEGT. The CDR3 covers 15 residues. Here the CDR3 DNA reads TGTGCCAGCAGTTACTCCGGGGGGGCTCACAATGAGCAGTTCTTC. Its protein is CASSYSGGAHNEQFF.